This T cell receptor beta chain was identified during a study of shared clonotypes between healthy human individuals. Findings and limits, study-wide: Among donors, the sharing of clonotypes was expected to be influenced by sequencing depth.

Germline values: CDR1 SGHDN, CDR2 FVKESK. The CDR3 is 15 residues long. The V end lost 0 bases, the J end lost 1 base, and 9 bases lay between the germline ends. With respect to this clone: Antigen unknown.

Per sorted-subset replicate PCR, input was roughly 200 ng DNA, representing tens of thousands of T cell genomes. Clones were read by immunoSEQ multiplex PCR, and TCRdb kept only the in-frame ones, dropping some. The sample has hundreds of thousands of clones, 73% seen once. Sample: memory CD4+ T cells sorted from blood. Subset defined: CD45RA-negative fraction. The receptor comes from a man under 40 in good health. V gene TRBV14 combines with J gene TRBJ2-5; unclear D gene. The CDR3 sequence is CASSQDFLTQETQYF. CDR3 nucleotide sequence: TGTGCCAGCAGCCAAGATTTTCTGACCCAAGAGACCCAGTACTTC. Variable domain in full (rest from reference TRBV14 and TRBJ2-5): EAGVTQFPSHSVIEKGQTVTLRCDPISGHDNLYWYRRVMGKEIKFLLHFVKESKQDESGMPNNRFLAERTGGTYSTLKVQPAELEDSGVYFCASSQDFLTQETQYFGPGTRLLVL.